These T cell receptor beta chains were read from a single sample in a study of T cell responses to AZD1222 COVID-19 vaccine. Clones were sequenced by immunoSEQ multiplex PCR, and TCRdb holds only the in-frame ones, with some missing. This sample has more than 150,000 clones, with just over 90% found just once. Sequenced here: peripheral blood, sampled on day 0 of AZD1222 vaccination. The source is an adult in good health. Both conserved end residues are part of each CDR3. The order of the fields is V gene, D gene, CDR3 length, J gene, clone size, CDR3 protein, CDR3 DNA. The D gene is left open where the match is weak. Some rows mark clone size as missing; the rest say once, few, many or name a class of expanded clone.

V: TRBV28
D: .
length: 15
J: TRBJ2-2
size: .
CDR3: CASSSRTANTGELFF
DNA: TGTGCCAGCAGTTCAAGGACAGCAAACACCGGGGAGCTGTTTTTT

V: TRBV4-3
D: TRBD1
length: 15
J: TRBJ2-7
size: .
CDR3: CASSQDKTGAYEQYF
DNA: TGCGCCAGCAGCCAAGACAAGACAGGGGCCTACGAGCAGTACTTC

V: TRBV4-3
D: .
length: 15
J: TRBJ2-3
size: .
CDR3: CASSQDAGYTDTQYF
DNA: TGCGCCAGCAGCCAAGACGCTGGCTACACAGATACGCAGTATTTT

V: TRBV2
D: .
length: 15
J: TRBJ2-7
size: .
CDR3: CASSGPGTNSYEQYF
DNA: TGTGCCAGCAGCGGTCCCGGGACAAACTCCTACGAGCAGTACTTC

V: TRBV5-1
D: .
length: 12
J: TRBJ2-5
size: .
CDR3: CASSQEQETQYF
DNA: TGCGCCAGCAGCCAAGAACAAGAGACCCAGTACTTC

V: TRBV27
D: .
length: 14
J: TRBJ2-7
size: .
CDR3: CASSFVGASDEQYF
DNA: TGTGCCAGCAGTTTTGTCGGGGCCTCAGACGAGCAGTACTTC

V: TRBV7-2
D: .
length: 12
J: TRBJ2-7
size: .
CDR3: CASSSAYYEQYF
DNA: TGTGCCAGCAGCTCCGCCTACTACGAGCAGTACTTC

V: TRBV12-3/TRBV12-4
D: .
length: 12
J: TRBJ2-1
size: .
CDR3: CASSPRFYEQFF
DNA: TGTGCCAGCAGTCCTAGGTTTTATGAGCAGTTCTTC

V: TRBV11-2
D: TRBD2
length: 18
J: TRBJ2-7
size: .
CDR3: CASSPRPGLAGGNYEQYF
DNA: TGTGCCAGCAGCCCCCGACCGGGACTAGCGGGAGGTAATTACGAGCAGTACTTC

V: TRBV10-1
D: .
length: 13
J: TRBJ1-4
size: .
CDR3: CASSESFDEKLFF
DNA: TGCGCCAGCAGTGAGTCTTTTGATGAAAAACTGTTTTTT

V: TRBV27
D: TRBD1
length: 15
J: TRBJ2-7
size: .
CDR3: CASSSRQGAGHEQYF
DNA: TGTGCCAGCAGTTCGCGACAGGGGGCAGGCCACGAGCAGTACTTC

V: TRBV6-5
D: .
length: 14
J: TRBJ1-2
size: .
CDR3: CASSRDMMNYGYTF
DNA: TGTGCCAGCAGCCGGGACATGATGAACTATGGCTACACCTTC

V: TRBV5-1
D: .
length: 16
J: TRBJ2-1
size: .
CDR3: CASSGLGGGSYNEQFF
DNA: TGCGCCAGCAGCGGACTGGGGGGCGGGTCCTACAATGAGCAGTTCTTC

V: TRBV7-9
D: .
length: 16
J: TRBJ1-5
size: .
CDR3: CASSSPGQSGNQPQHF
DNA: TGTGCCAGCAGCTCCCCTGGACAGTCGGGGAATCAGCCCCAGCATTTT

V: TRBV7-2
D: .
length: 14
J: TRBJ2-7
size: .
CDR3: CASSFNQGEGEQYF
DNA: TGTGCCAGCAGCTTCAATCAGGGGGAGGGCGAGCAGTACTTC

V: TRBV11-2
D: .
length: 14
J: TRBJ1-5
size: few
CDR3: CASSETGAGEPQHF
DNA: TGTGCCAGCAGCGAAACCGGAGCCGGGGAGCCCCAGCATTTT

V: TRBV7-9
D: TRBD2
length: 14
J: TRBJ2-5
size: .
CDR3: CASSLRAGDGTQYF
DNA: TGTGCCAGCAGCTTACGTGCGGGGGATGGGACCCAGTACTTC

V: TRBV19
D: TRBD2
length: 15
J: TRBJ2-3
size: .
CDR3: CASSRTSGSSDTQYF
DNA: TGTGCCAGTAGTAGGACTAGCGGGAGTTCAGATACGCAGTATTTT

V: TRBV7-9
D: .
length: 15
J: TRBJ2-5
size: .
CDR3: CASSLIPRGRGTQYF
DNA: TGTGCCAGCAGCTTAATCCCCCGCGGAAGGGGTACCCAGTACTTC

V: TRBV25-1
D: .
length: 13
J: TRBJ2-1
size: .
CDR3: CASSYTFYNEQFF
DNA: TGTGCCAGCTCGTACACCTTCTACAATGAGCAGTTCTTC

V: TRBV10-3
D: .
length: 13
J: TRBJ2-5
size: .
CDR3: CAITGGPQETQYF
DNA: TGTGCCATCACCGGAGGGCCCCAAGAGACCCAGTACTTC

V: TRBV5-1
D: .
length: 16
J: TRBJ2-6
size: once
CDR3: CASSLDTGAGANVLTF
DNA: TGCGCCAGCAGCTTGGATACGGGAGCTGGGGCCAACGTCCTGACTTTC

V: TRBV13
D: .
length: 14
J: TRBJ2-7
size: once
CDR3: CASSLGVAGYEQYF
DNA: TGTGCCAGCAGCTTAGGAGTGGCCGGGTACGAGCAGTACTTC

V: TRBV6-4
D: .
length: 12
J: TRBJ1-3
size: .
CDR3: CASNTGRNTIYF
DNA: TGTGCCAGCAATACAGGGAGAAACACCATATATTTT

V: TRBV16
D: .
length: 13
J: TRBJ1-2
size: .
CDR3: CASSQSGWDGYTF
DNA: TGTGCCAGCAGCCAATCAGGGTGGGATGGCTACACCTTC

V: TRBV6-5
D: TRBD1
length: 14
J: TRBJ1-1
size: .
CDR3: CASGWTGSNTEAFF
DNA: TGTGCCAGCGGTTGGACAGGGTCAAACACTGAAGCTTTCTTT

V: TRBV13
D: TRBD1
length: 15
J: TRBJ2-7
size: .
CDR3: CASSLGTGFGREQYF
DNA: TGTGCCAGCAGCTTAGGGACAGGGTTTGGTCGCGAGCAGTACTTC

V: TRBV6-2/TRBV6-3
D: .
length: 14
J: TRBJ1-2
size: .
CDR3: CASSYSGTDYGYTF
DNA: TGTGCCAGCAGTTACAGTGGGACGGACTATGGCTACACCTTC

V: TRBV9
D: TRBD2
length: 14
J: TRBJ2-1
size: .
CDR3: CASSTSGRGNEQFF
DNA: TGTGCCAGCAGCACTAGCGGGAGAGGGAATGAGCAGTTCTTC

V: TRBV29-1
D: .
length: 13
J: TRBJ2-7
size: .
CDR3: CSVEASDSYEQYF
DNA: TGCAGCGTTGAGGCTAGCGATTCCTACGAGCAGTACTTC

V: TRBV7-6
D: TRBD1
length: 16
J: TRBJ2-2
size: .
CDR3: CASSRPGTGVNGELFF
DNA: TGTGCCAGCAGCCGACCTGGGACAGGGGTGAACGGGGAGCTGTTTTTT

V: TRBV6-1
D: .
length: 15
J: TRBJ1-1
size: .
CDR3: CASSEAKLGGAEAFF
DNA: TGTGCCAGCAGTGAAGCTAAGTTGGGGGGGGCTGAAGCTTTCTTT

V: TRBV5-1
D: .
length: 17
J: TRBJ1-6
size: .
CDR3: CASSLSAISSYNSPLHF
DNA: TGCGCCAGCAGCTTGTCAGCAATTAGCTCCTATAATTCACCCCTCCACTTT

V: TRBV20-1
D: .
length: 14
J: TRBJ1-5
size: once
CDR3: CSASGTVLNQPQHF
DNA: TGCAGTGCTAGTGGGACCGTCCTCAATCAGCCCCAGCATTTT

V: TRBV6-1
D: .
length: 21
J: TRBJ1-3
size: .
CDR3: CASSEAIYSWGTLSSGNTIYF
DNA: TGTGCCAGCAGTGAAGCGATCTATTCGTGGGGGACGCTGTCCTCTGGAAACACCATATATTTT

V: TRBV2
D: .
length: 14
J: TRBJ1-5
size: .
CDR3: CASSDRTIDQPQHF
DNA: TGTGCCAGCAGTGACCGGACAATAGATCAGCCCCAGCATTTT

V: TRBV7-3
D: .
length: 14
J: TRBJ1-1
size: once
CDR3: CASSTVGKNTEAFF
DNA: TGTGCCAGCAGCACAGTCGGGAAGAACACTGAAGCTTTCTTT

V: TRBV5-4
D: TRBD1
length: 15
J: TRBJ1-6
size: .
CDR3: CASSEPGQQYSPLHF
DNA: TGTGCCAGCAGCGAACCGGGACAGCAATATTCACCCCTCCACTTT

V: TRBV6-1
D: TRBD1
length: 15
J: TRBJ2-1
size: .
CDR3: CASSSGQGSNNEQFF
DNA: TGTGCCAGCAGTTCTGGACAGGGTAGCAACAATGAGCAGTTCTTC

V: TRBV5-1
D: TRBD1
length: 18
J: TRBJ2-3
size: .
CDR3: CASRFGAWTGGATDTQYF
DNA: TGCGCCAGCAGATTTGGGGCATGGACAGGGGGCGCCACAGATACGCAGTATTTT

V: TRBV27
D: .
length: 13
J: TRBJ2-7
size: .
CDR3: CASSSLVSYEQYF
DNA: TGTGCCAGCAGTTCCCTAGTTTCCTACGAGCAGTACTTC

V: TRBV27
D: .
length: 13
J: TRBJ2-4
size: .
CDR3: CASSLDTKNIQYF
DNA: TGTGCCAGCAGTTTAGACACGAAAAACATTCAGTACTTC

V: TRBV5-4
D: TRBD1
length: 15
J: TRBJ2-3
size: .
CDR3: CASTLNRGNTDTQYF
DNA: TGTGCCAGCACCCTAAACAGGGGGAACACAGATACGCAGTATTTT

V: TRBV20-1
D: .
length: 11
J: TRBJ2-3
size: .
CDR3: CSAPYTDTQYF
DNA: TGCAGTGCCCCCTACACAGATACGCAGTATTTT

V: TRBV27
D: .
length: 14
J: TRBJ2-6
size: .
CDR3: CASGRVTGANVLTF
DNA: TGTGCCAGCGGCCGTGTCACCGGGGCCAACGTCCTGACTTTC

V: TRBV27
D: .
length: 17
J: TRBJ2-6
size: .
CDR3: CASRYTGGWGGANVLTF
DNA: TGTGCCAGCAGATACACGGGGGGCTGGGGCGGGGCCAACGTCCTGACTTTC

V: TRBV7-9
D: .
length: 17
J: TRBJ1-5
size: .
CDR3: CASSIWTAKGGNQPQHF
DNA: TGTGCCAGCAGCATATGGACAGCCAAGGGGGGCAATCAGCCCCAGCATTTT

V: TRBV9
D: .
length: 13
J: TRBJ1-1
size: .
CDR3: CASSVRMGTEAFF
DNA: TGTGCCAGCAGCGTTAGGATGGGAACTGAAGCTTTCTTT

V: TRBV19
D: .
length: 13
J: TRBJ2-5
size: .
CDR3: CASSIGGGETQYF
DNA: TGTGCCAGTAGTATAGGAGGCGGGGAGACCCAGTACTTC

V: TRBV4-2
D: .
length: 13
J: TRBJ2-3
size: .
CDR3: CASSQGDSYTQYF
DNA: TGTGCCAGCAGCCAAGGGGACTCGTATACGCAGTATTTT

V: TRBV19
D: TRBD1
length: 14
J: TRBJ2-7
size: .
CDR3: CASSKGTATYEQYF
DNA: TGTGCCAGTAGCAAAGGGACAGCCACCTACGAGCAGTACTTC

V: TRBV28
D: .
length: 14
J: TRBJ2-7
size: .
CDR3: CASSPAPGIYEQYF
DNA: TGTGCCAGCAGTCCCGCTCCAGGAATCTACGAGCAGTACTTC

V: TRBV13
D: .
length: 15
J: TRBJ1-2
size: .
CDR3: CASSLGTGGAYGYTF
DNA: TGTGCCAGCAGCTTAGGGACGGGTGGAGCCTATGGCTACACCTTC

V: TRBV9
D: TRBD2
length: 17
J: TRBJ2-5
size: once
CDR3: CASSSATSGREQETQYF
DNA: TGTGCCAGCAGCAGCGCGACTAGCGGGAGGGAACAAGAGACCCAGTACTTC

V: TRBV2
D: .
length: 11
J: TRBJ1-1
size: .
CDR3: CASSGTTEAFF
DNA: TGTGCCAGCAGTGGGACCACTGAAGCTTTCTTT